Following are 23 T cell receptor beta chains from one sample sequenced in a study of human T cells and chemical hapten exposure. The sample's time point: pre-sensitization, week 0. As for treatment: therapeutic diphenylcyclopropenone sensitization with weekly scalp DPC. TCRdb processed the RACE reads anew with MiXCR; each CDR3 protein has one entry. The data hold tens of thousands of distinct CDR3 sequences, with around 13% observed a single time. Material: whole blood, obtained in connection with sensitization to the hapten diphenylcyclopropenone (DPC). These receptors were collected from a woman aged 50 to 60 with alopecia areata. Some clones in this sample may be carry-over from other donors' samples.

This clonotype was seen only a few times. The chain joins TRBV4-2 to TRBJ1-5, with D perhaps matching TRBD1 (5 bases). Trimming shortened V by 3 bases and J by 5 bases, and 29 bases separated the two germline ends. This CDR3 has 20 residues. Germline CDR1 and CDR2: LGHNA and YNFKEQ. The CDR3 region has the DNA TGTGCCAGCAGCCACAACCAGGCTACCGGCCCAGGTGGGGCCTATCAGCCCCAGCATTTT. It specifies CASSHNQATGPGGAYQPQHF.

The CDR3 is CASLLSSYEQYF. The CDR3 DNA reads TGTGCCAGCTTGCTGAGCTCCTACGAGCAGTACTTC. The gene calls are TRBV18 and TRBJ2-7; unclear D gene. The CDR3 contains 12 residues. The germline CDR1 and CDR2 sequences are KGHSH and LQKENI. The V gene lost 7 bases and the J gene lost 0 bases, with 7 bases spanning the gap.

V gene TRBV12-3 or TRBV12-4 combines with J gene TRBJ2-1; 8 positions match TRBD2. Trimming at V came to 6 bases and at J to 5 bases, leaving 12 bases not matched to a gene. The CDR3 totals 16 residues. CDR3 bases: TGTGCCAGCAGCGTCGCGGGGGTAGCGGGACACAATGAGCAGTTCTTC. Encoded protein: CASSVAGVAGHNEQFF.

This clonotype was counted only a few times. The chain has TRBV18 and TRBJ1-6, with TRBD1 matching 10 bases. CDR1 is KGHSH and CDR2 is LQKENI in the germline V gene. This CDR3 comprises 15 residues. V gave up 6 bases and J gave up 5 bases; unmatched junction bases: 4. CDR3 sequence: CASSPGQGHNSPLHF. The CDR3 DNA reads TGTGCCAGCTCCCCGGGACAGGGGCATAATTCACCCCTCCACTTT.

This clonotype has a single count. This rearrangement joins TRBV11-2 to TRBJ2-1; 8 bases line up with TRBD2. J gave up 4 bases and V 5 bases, and 4 bases lay outside the gene matches. Germline values: CDR1 SGHAT, CDR2 FQNNGV. The CDR3 runs to 14 residues. The CDR3 protein is CASSQRESYNEQFF. Written as DNA, the CDR3 is TGTGCCAGCAGCCAGCGGGAGTCGTACAATGAGCAGTTCTTC.

The chain carries TRBV29-1 and TRBJ1-4; D remains unclear. CDR3 length: 15 residues. CDR1 and CDR2 from the germline V gene are SQVTM and ANQGSEA. Between the trimmed V and J ends, which lost 7 bases and 0 bases, there was a span of 15 bases. The CDR3 protein is CSATSGRSTNEKLFF. In nucleotides, the CDR3 is TGCAGCGCTACATCAGGACGGTCAACTAATGAAAAACTGTTTTTT.

This clonotype was observed a few times. The rearrangement uses TRBV2 and TRBJ2-7; D call uncertain. The CDR3 runs to 14 residues. With 7 bases removed from V and 7 bases from J, the gap between germline ends came to 20 bases. CDR1 and CDR2 (germline): SNHLY, FYNNEI. CDR3 nucleotide sequence: TGTGCCAGCAACCCCCTACCCGGTGTCGGGGAGCAGTACTTC. Its protein is CASNPLPGVGEQYF.

This clonotype has a handful of counts. CDR3 region: CASSLGIQETQYF. CDR3 nucleotides: TGTGCCAGCAGCTTAGGAATCCAAGAGACCCAGTACTTC. This sequence joins TRBV7-2 and TRBJ2-5; no reliable D call. The CDR3 totals 13 residues. V was shortened by 1 base and J by 1 base, with 4 bases between the two germline ends. Germline CDR1 reads SGHTA; CDR2 reads FQGNSA.

The CDR3 DNA is TGCAGCGTGGGGACAGGTCGTAGCTCCTACAATGAGCAGTTCTTC. It specifies CSVGTGRSSYNEQFF. The chain uses TRBV29-1 and TRBJ2-1; 8 bases fit TRBD1. This CDR3 is built from 15 residues. Germline V CDR1 and CDR2: SQVTM, ANQGSEA. V shed 6 bases, J shed 0 bases, and the junction held 7 bases outside the gene matches.

The V gene is TRBV19, the J gene TRBJ1-5, with a tentative D call TRBD1 (6 bases). The germline V gene encodes CDR1 LNHDA and CDR2 SQIVND (reference sequence). The CDR3 length is 14 residues. Trimming took off 5 bases at V and 6 bases at J, with 14 bases between the two ends. Written as DNA, the CDR3 is TGTGCCAGTAGTCCCTCAGGGGACCGTCAGCCCCAGCATTTT. Protein product: CASSPSGDRQPQHF.

This clonotype was counted between two and nine times. This chain uses TRBV2 with TRBJ1-4, with 7 bases matching TRBD1. This CDR3 is 15 amino acids long. CDR1 and CDR2 from the germline V gene are SNHLY and FYNNEI. J gave up 11 bases and V 5 bases, and 14 bases lay outside the gene matches. CDR3 amino acids: CASSPTWTGGGKLFF. The CDR3, as DNA: TGTGCCAGCAGTCCCACCTGGACAGGCGGGGGGAAACTGTTTTTT.

The J gene is TRBJ2-7, the V gene TRBV29-1; 9 bases map to TRBD1. With V trimmed by 4 bases and J by 6 bases, 4 bases remained unmatched. This CDR3 has 12 residues. Looked up from germline, CDR1 is SQVTM and CDR2 is ANQGSEA. In DNA form, the CDR3 reads TGCAGCGTTGTAACAGGGGGCCTCGAGCAGTACTTC. Translating it yields CSVVTGGLEQYF.

This clonotype was observed a few times. This sequence joins TRBV12-3 or TRBV12-4 and TRBJ1-1; D not certain. There are 13 residues in the CDR3. V was cut by 5 bases and J by 7 bases, with 14 bases left in between. The CDR3 DNA sequence: TGTGCCAGCAGTCCCCCGCGGGTATATGAAGCTTTCTTT. Translated: CASSPPRVYEAFF.

To note about this clonotype: A clone one base away is much larger, so this may be a read error. V is TRBV11-2 and J is TRBJ2-1; D might be TRBD2 (6 bases). Trimming left V 5 bases short and J 0 bases short, with 11 bases between. In germline, CDR1 is SGHAT, CDR2 FQNNGV. The CDR3 runs to 15 residues. CDR3 protein: CASSGGLTSYNEQFF. The CDR3, as DNA: TGTGCCAGCAGCGGGGGACTCACCTCCTACAATGAGCAGTTCTTC.

This chain uses TRBV5-5 with TRBJ2-3; D is tentatively TRBD1 or TRBD2 (5 bases each). The V end was cut by 2 bases, the J end by 4 bases, with 14 bases between. The CDR3 has 15 amino acids. CDR1 is SGHKS and CDR2 is YYEKEE in the germline V gene (reference sequence). CDR3 region: CASSFSYRGADTQYF. The CDR3 nucleotides read TGTGCCAGCAGCTTCTCGTACCGGGGCGCAGATACGCAGTATTTT.

The chain employs TRBV5-4 and TRBJ2-7; D might be TRBD2 (5 bases). With 3 bases removed from V and 5 bases from J, the gap between germline ends came to 12 bases. This CDR3 is built from 13 residues. Looked up from germline, CDR1 is SGHNT and CDR2 is YYREEE (reference sequence). In DNA, the CDR3 is TGTGCCAGCAGCTGGAACCGGGAAGACGAGCAGTACTTC. This translates into CASSWNREDEQYF.

The chain combines TRBV5-1 with TRBJ2-3, with D possibly matching TRBD2 (6 bases). V was shortened by 0 bases and J by 1 base, with 9 bases between the two germline ends. This CDR3 is 15 amino acids long. The germline CDR1 and CDR2 sequences are SGHRS and YFSETQ. CDR3 amino acids: CASSLDSGRTDTQYF. Written as DNA, the CDR3 is TGCGCCAGCAGCTTGGATAGCGGTCGCACAGATACGCAGTATTTT.

This clonotype was detected only a few times. The gene calls are TRBV12-3 or TRBV12-4 and TRBJ2-4, with D possibly being TRBD1 (6 bases). Trimming stripped 5 bases from V and 6 bases from J, with 11 bases between. The CDR3 spans 13 residues. This CDR3 reads CASSLGQGNIQYF. The CDR3 DNA follows: TGTGCCAGCAGTCTGGGACAAGGAAACATTCAGTACTTC.

This chain connects TRBV2 to TRBJ1-5, with unresolved D. Germline loops: CDR1 SNHLY, CDR2 FYNNEI. CDR3 length equals 13 residues. V lost 2 bases and J lost 6, with 8 bases in between. The DNA for the CDR3 is TGTGCCAGCAGTGAAATGAGGACTCAGCCCCAGCATTTT. It specifies CASSEMRTQPQHF.

The chain uses TRBV13 and TRBJ2-7; a weak D match, TRBD1 (5 bases). The V gene's germline CDR1 is PRHDT and CDR2 FYEKMQ (reference sequence). This CDR3 region has 14 residues. Trimming pared 5 bases from V and 7 bases from J, leaving 18 bases between. The CDR3 spells CASSPPMGRGEQYF. DNA for the CDR3: TGTGCCAGCAGCCCCCCGATGGGGCGTGGGGAGCAGTACTTC.

The chain links TRBV29-1 to TRBJ2-6; 7 bases agree with TRBD1. With V trimmed by 6 bases and J by 2 bases, 7 bases remained unmatched. The CDR3 contains 15 residues. Germline assignment: CDR1 SQVTM and CDR2 ANQGSEA. The CDR3 here is CSVRFGTAGANVLTF. The CDR3 nucleotides read TGCAGCGTCCGATTCGGGACAGCTGGGGCCAACGTCCTGACTTTC.

CDR3 protein: CASSFSLREAFF. CDR3 sequence (DNA): TGTGCCAGCAGTTTCTCGCTGAGAGAAGCTTTCTTT. The V call is TRBV28, the J call TRBJ1-1; no clear D. The germline V gene encodes CDR1 MDHEN and CDR2 SYDVKM. Trimming cost V 3 bases and J 8 bases, with 10 bases left between them. The CDR3 totals 12 residues.

V and J are TRBV29-1 and TRBJ2-7; D uncertain. V lost 0 bases and J 4 bases, leaving 16 bases between the germline ends. This CDR3 is 15 amino acids long. Germline V gene lookup returns CDR1 SQVTM and CDR2 ANQGSEA. The CDR3 protein is CSVEDSFTGRYEQYF. In nucleotides, the CDR3 is TGCAGCGTTGAAGACTCATTCACCGGGCGTTACGAGCAGTACTTC.